This T cell receptor (beta chain) was retrieved from a study of blood T cell repertoires in COVID-19. Measured with immunoSEQ multiplex PCR; TCRdb has only the in-frame clones, and not every one. The sample lists about 140,000 clones; around 80% were seen once. This clone has a single count. This receptor was identified in a woman of 80 years or more in a cohort sampled during active or convalescent COVID-19. Sequencing was carried out using peripheral blood.

CDR3 in DNA: TGTGCCAGTAGTCTCTCGGGACAGAACTACTATGGCTACACCTTC. Encoded protein: CASSLSGQNYYGYTF. V and J are TRBV19 and TRBJ1-2, with 7 bases fitting TRBD1. CDR1 LNHDA and CDR2 SQIVND come from the germline V gene (reference sequence). CDR3 length equals 15 residues. The V gene end was trimmed by 5 bases and the J gene end by 3 bases; junction bases not matched to a gene: 9.